The sequence of this TCR beta chain was determined in a study of beta chain features in type 1 diabetes. This clone has more than one count but fewer than ten. No antigen is known for it. General study results and limits: Patients with Type 1 diabetes showed moderately but significantly shorter TCRB CDR3s in all four CD4+ subsets.

Every single donor gave one heparinised blood draw, and these averaged about 116 mL. In all sorted populations, purity surpassed 95%. CDR1 and CDR2 from the germline V gene are SGDLS and YYNGEE. The CDR3 runs to 18 residues. The V segment lost 4 bases and the J segment 0 bases; nucleotides outside the gene matches: 13. The entirety of the isolated RNA underwent reverse transcription, so expressed TCRB transcripts were sequenced. Only in-frame clones appear in the TCRdb table, and some are missing; sequencing was by immunoSEQ multiplex PCR. The table lists hundreds of thousands of clones, around 9.9% of them singletons, with 0.017% in the top ten.

The origin of this receptor is a young man with type 1 diabetes. Sequenced material: naive CD4+ T cells from blood. V is TRBV9 and J is TRBJ2-5, with 9 bases fitting TRBD1. CDR3 sequence (DNA): TGTGCCAGCAGCCCTCGTCCCGGGACAGGGAAGTACCAAGAGACCCAGTACTTC. Translated: CASSPRPGTGKYQETQYF.